This is a list of T cell receptor beta chains from one sample in a study of naive and memory T cell subsets. TCRdb re-called the UMI-ligation and nested PCR reads through MiXCR, storing one row per CDR3 protein. Of 150,000 or so distinct CDR3 sequences in the sample, 15% to 20% were seen once. Material for sequencing was naive CD4+ T cells from blood. These receptors came from a human donor in good health. Both conserved end residues are trimmed from each CDR3. The order of the fields is J gene, V gene, CDR3 protein.

TRBJ2-3 | TRBV18 | ASSPRTAGGTDTQY
TRBJ1-6 | TRBV3-1 | ASSQREVYNSPLH
TRBJ2-1 | TRBV7-2 | ASSLSPETNEQF
TRBJ2-7 | TRBV7-9 | ASSLLAGGPSEQY
TRBJ2-7 | TRBV24-1 | ATSDLIAGGPEQY
TRBJ2-3 | TRBV29-1 | SVAYRATSGTDTQY
TRBJ1-6 | TRBV10-3 | AISDGGGSPLH
TRBJ2-5 | TRBV7-3 | ASSQGRVETQY
TRBJ2-3 | TRBV12-3/TRBV12-4 | ATRPFGASTDTQY
TRBJ2-1 | TRBV19 | ASSIGTSVYNEQF
TRBJ2-7 | TRBV25-1 | ASSGGLAERIYEQY
TRBJ2-1 | TRBV2 | ASKGETGPYNEQF
TRBJ1-5 | TRBV6-5 | ASSSINQPQH
TRBJ2-7 | TRBV7-2 | ASSPVGELGEQY
TRBJ1-5 | TRBV12-3/TRBV12-4 | ASRLGQTNQPQH
TRBJ1-5 | TRBV30 | AWSVDNNQPQH
TRBJ1-3 | TRBV28 | ASSFSAAGNTIY
TRBJ1-5 | TRBV12-3/TRBV12-4 | ASNSIGGASNQPQH
TRBJ1-1 | TRBV6-2/TRBV6-3 | ASREDRPAYVGTEAF